This note documents a single TCR beta chain sequence. This receptor's antigen is unknown. No base-level quality is on record; no much larger clone is a single base apart. CDR1 SQVTM and CDR2 ANQGSEA are derived from the germline V gene. The CDR3, from cysteine to phenylalanine, totals 14 residues. Kept here is only the CDR3 DNA, which spans 42 bases and is read in frame from base 1. The junction shows trimming of 6 bases on V and 0 bases on J, plus 14 bases between the germline ends. Amplification of TCR beta CDR3 regions was carried out from RNA transcripts. For the first round of RT-PCR on the TCR CDR3, the HTBI primer set was used together with the Qiagen OneStep RT-PCR kit. A second multiplex PCR round built the libraries, followed by size selection and purification. Libraries were sequenced paired-end with 100 bp reads on an Illumina HiSeq2000. On the study's bioinformatics: SOAPnuke was used to process the raw data, removing reads that contained adapters or uncalled bases, had a mean Phred below 15, or lacked an exact match to the constant primer or identifier. High-quality paired reads were merged with COPE v1.2.5, and unique nucleotide sequences were defined as clonotypes. Clonotypes were aligned to IMGT TRBV, TRBD and TRBJ reference segments using MiTCR v1.1. The analysis included only V-J combinations with a frequency above 0.0001, which together covered 99.2% of the repertoires. The TCS score was defined as F50 (clonal expansion) divided by E x V (chaos), with BLOSUM62-based TCRdist calculated between CDR3 peptides within each V-J. Welch's t-statistics and random forest reduced roughly 540 V-J features to 10 to 15, which were used in a naive Bayes classifier (R e1071). Thyroid-blood repertoire similarity was quantified with the Morisita-Horn index. The public reads were run again by TCRdb, first through fastp at Q25 and then through MiXCR, and only productive beta chains were kept. When rows share a CDR3 protein, they turn into one entry using the most common DNA and genes. For this entry, the V and J calls and clone size follow TCRdb and not the study's own pipeline. In this sample the table shows 530,000 or so distinct CDR3 sequences, roughly 46% of which occur a single time. The ten largest account for around 7.7% of the sample.

The sample originates from a study of T cells in Graves' hyperthyroidism and ophthalmopathy (dated by TCRdb to the late 2010s). In terms of the full investigation: A discovery cohort of about a hundred patients, about 44 with Graves' ophthalmopathy and approximately 55 with stable Graves' hyperthyroidism, was used to find distinguishing TCR V-J signatures. Prospective prediction of ophthalmopathy was tested in an independent validation cohort of approximately 18 hyperthyroidism patients and some 17 patients who later progressed to ophthalmopathy. The roughly 100 discovery patients were randomly divided into training and test sets at a 7:3 ratio. In several Graves' hyperthyroidism patients, the study also compared T-cell repertoires from thyroid tissue with T-cell repertoires from blood. Following sampling, methimazole starting at 30 mg daily was given to hyperthyroidism patients, and high-dose intravenous methylprednisolone was given to ophthalmopathy patients. The paper reports TCR Vbeta CDR3 sequencing of more than 120 peripheral blood samples: around 45 ophthalmopathy, under 80 hyperthyroidism and about 17 progressor patients.

Study-wide findings and limitations: In validation, progression to ophthalmopathy was predicted by the model with 70.59% sensitivity and roughly 76% specificity, a median of 6.5 months before onset. A 13 V-J signature model separated ophthalmopathy from stable hyperthyroidism, with approximately 86% sensitivity and 81% to 82% specificity in cross-validation and 80%/75% in testing. Most expanded thyroid clonotypes (frequency above 0.001) were also detected in blood, a finding suggesting that blood repertoires may reflect thyroid immune responses. Sample size was not statistically predetermined, and blinding of investigators to group allocation was not performed.

Graves' hyperthyroidism was defined as stable when no progression to ophthalmopathy occurred over 18 months of follow-up. Hyperthyroidism patients were aged 18 to 65 years and newly diagnosed, with disease duration of less than 2 months. Exclusion was applied to patients with uncontrolled infections, other autoimmune diseases, pregnancy or lactation. Diagnoses were established on the basis of clinical symptoms, serum thyroxine and TRAb, thyroid ultrasound, and orbital computed tomography. Total RNA was extracted using Trizol reagent, and RNA quality was assessed on an Agilent 2100 Bioanalyzer. Sequencing used peripheral blood or thyroid tissue (not recorded which). The receptor comes from a woman in her late teens or twenties with Graves' hyperthyroidism. The sequence joins TRBV29-1 to TRBJ1-1, and possibly TRBD1, on 5 matching bases. The CDR3 region has the sequence CSVSAGTLNTEAFF. In nucleotides, the sequence is TGCAGCGTATCGGCAGGGACTCTGAACACTGAAGCTTTCTTT.